Listed here are 11 T cell receptor beta chains from one sample, sequenced in a study of neurological immune-mediated disorders. TCRdb re-analysed the 5' RACE reads in MiXCR, keeping a single row per CDR3 protein. In the table there are tens of thousands of distinct CDR3 sequences, about 17% of which are singletons. The time point: technical triplicate 3. Sequencing input: CD4+ T cells from blood. These TCRs come from a female donor with HTLV-1-associated myelopathy (HAM/TSP).

This clonotype appeared once. The rearrangement links TRBV20-1 to TRBJ2-7; 12 bases match TRBD2. V shed 4 bases, J shed 3 bases, and the junction held 4 bases outside the gene matches. This CDR3 has 14 amino acids. From germline, CDR1 is DFQATT and CDR2 SNEGSKA (reference sequence). The CDR3 coding sequence is TGCAGTGCTATTAGGACTAGCGGGAACTACGAGCAGTACTTC. Translation gives CSAIRTSGNYEQYF.

By sample share, this clonotype is medium-sized. CDR3 nucleotides: TGTGCCAGCCAGGGAACGCCCGTCTATGGCTACACCTTC. As protein: CASQGTPVYGYTF. V is TRBV28 and J is TRBJ1-2; the D gene is possibly TRBD1 (5 bases). This CDR3 comprises 13 residues. Germline-derived CDR1 and CDR2 are MDHEN and SYDVKM. Between the trimmed V and J ends, which lost 8 bases and 4 bases, there was a span of 14 bases.

This clonotype was observed at least ten times. The chain has TRBV7-2 and TRBJ2-7, with D tentatively TRBD1 or TRBD2 (5 bases each). Trimming took off 5 bases at V and 2 bases at J, with 13 bases between the two ends. CDR1 is SGHTA, CDR2 FQGNSA, per germline. The CDR3 runs 14 residues. The CDR3 spells CASSPFPGPYEQYF. CDR3 in DNA: TGTGCCAGCAGCCCATTCCCGGGGCCCTACGAGCAGTACTTC. Supplemented by reference TRBV7-2 and TRBJ2-7, the full variable domain reads GAGVSQSPSNKVTEKGKDVELRCDPISGHTALYWYRQSLGQGLEFLIYFQGNSAPDKSGLPSDRFSAERTGGSVSTLTIQRTQQEDSAVYLCASSPFPGPYEQYFGPGTRLTVT.

In its sample, this clonotype was seen many times. The chain employs TRBV28 and TRBJ2-7, with D unresolved. Germline V CDR1 and CDR2: MDHEN, SYDVKM. V was trimmed by 6 bases and J by 7 bases, leaving 13 bases between them. The CDR3 runs to 12 residues. CDR3 sequence: CASSPTWTEQYF. DNA of the CDR3: TGTGCCAGCAGCCCGACCTGGACGGAGCAGTACTTC.

CDR3 loop: CASSRQGSGNYGYTF. The CDR3 nucleotides read TGCGCCAGCAGCCGACAAGGGAGCGGGAACTATGGCTACACCTTC. This chain links TRBV5-1 with TRBJ1-2; unclear D gene. The CDR3 totals 15 residues. The germline gives CDR1 SGHRS, CDR2 YFSETQ. The V gene lost 4 bases and the J gene lost 2 bases, with 15 bases spanning the gap.

The chain links TRBV5-1 to TRBJ2-3; tentatively, D is TRBD2 (5 bases). The V end was cut by 4 bases, the J end by 0 bases, with 18 bases between. CDR3 size: 17 residues. Germline V gene data show CDR1 as SGHRS and CDR2 as YFSETQ. The CDR3 region is CASSPDCVITSTDTQYF. The CDR3 nucleotides read TGCGCCAGCAGCCCGGACTGCGTGATTACTAGCACAGATACGCAGTATTTT.

This clonotype was detected many times. The chain links TRBV7-3 to TRBJ2-2; tentatively, D is TRBD2 (5 bases). CDR1 and CDR2 (germline): SGHTA, FQGTGA. V was shortened by 5 bases and J by 0 bases, with 13 bases between the two germline ends. There are 16 residues in the CDR3. CDR3 region: CASSLLGVANTGELFF. In DNA, the CDR3 is TGTGCCAGCAGCCTCCTCGGGGTAGCGAACACCGGGGAGCTGTTTTTT.

This clonotype was found many times. V is TRBV5-1 and J is TRBJ1-2, with 7 positions matching TRBD1. From germline, CDR1 is SGHRS and CDR2 YFSETQ. With V trimmed by 4 bases and J by 2 bases, 5 bases remained unmatched. The CDR3 spans 14 residues. The CDR3 is CASSRDSENYGYTF. The CDR3 nucleotides are TGCGCCAGCAGCCGGGACAGTGAGAACTATGGCTACACCTTC.

This clonotype has a count of ten or more. The chain recombines TRBV6-2 or TRBV6-3 with TRBJ2-2; 12 bases match TRBD1. Germline V lookup: CDR1 MNHEY, CDR2 SVGEGT. The ends lost 6 bases at V and 10 bases at J; junction bases unmatched: 6. CDR3 length equals 14 residues. CDR3 DNA: TGTGCCAGCAGCCGGGACAGGGGGCTTGTGGAGCTGTTTTTT. Amino acid sequence: CASSRDRGLVELFF.

This clonotype was recorded at least ten times. The V and J genes are TRBV29-1 and TRBJ2-7; tentatively, D is TRBD1 (6 bases). The CDR3 has 12 amino acids. Trimming removed 6 bases from V and 1 base from J, with 10 bases in between. Germline V gene sequence: CDR1 SQVTM, CDR2 ANQGSEA. The CDR3 bases are TGCAGCGTCGAACAGGGTTCCTACGAGCAGTACTTC. Encoded protein: CSVEQGSYEQYF.

This clonotype was seen at least ten times. V gene TRBV5-6 combines with J gene TRBJ1-2; no firm D call. Trimming took off 4 bases at V and 4 bases at J, with 11 bases between the two ends. Germline CDR1 SGHDT, CDR2 YYEEEE. The CDR3 covers 13 residues. CDR3 bases: TGTGCCAGCAGCCTCGGACGAGCCTATGGCTACACCTTC. Amino acid sequence: CASSLGRAYGYTF.